In this sample, the clone carrying this TCR beta chain turned up once. V was pared by 2 bases and J by 0 bases, with 14 bases between. This CDR3 has 16 amino acids. CDR1 and CDR2 (germline): PRHDT, FYEKMQ (reference sequence). This specimen belongs to a study of graft-versus-host responses after intestinal transplantation. This table comes from immunoSEQ multiplex PCR, and its TCRdb copy is limited to in-frame clones, with some not included. Of tens of thousands of clones in the sample, roughly 90% were seen once. The sample in question was PBMCs, obtained 26 days after transplant. J is TRBJ2-7 and V is TRBV13; perhaps TRBD2 as D (6 bases). This sequence was found in a human patient who received an intestinal transplant, so some T cells may come from the graft donor. This CDR3 is CASSLSGTESSYEQYF. The CDR3 DNA reads as TGTGCCAGCAGCTTATCGGGGACTGAAAGCTCCTACGAGCAGTACTTC.